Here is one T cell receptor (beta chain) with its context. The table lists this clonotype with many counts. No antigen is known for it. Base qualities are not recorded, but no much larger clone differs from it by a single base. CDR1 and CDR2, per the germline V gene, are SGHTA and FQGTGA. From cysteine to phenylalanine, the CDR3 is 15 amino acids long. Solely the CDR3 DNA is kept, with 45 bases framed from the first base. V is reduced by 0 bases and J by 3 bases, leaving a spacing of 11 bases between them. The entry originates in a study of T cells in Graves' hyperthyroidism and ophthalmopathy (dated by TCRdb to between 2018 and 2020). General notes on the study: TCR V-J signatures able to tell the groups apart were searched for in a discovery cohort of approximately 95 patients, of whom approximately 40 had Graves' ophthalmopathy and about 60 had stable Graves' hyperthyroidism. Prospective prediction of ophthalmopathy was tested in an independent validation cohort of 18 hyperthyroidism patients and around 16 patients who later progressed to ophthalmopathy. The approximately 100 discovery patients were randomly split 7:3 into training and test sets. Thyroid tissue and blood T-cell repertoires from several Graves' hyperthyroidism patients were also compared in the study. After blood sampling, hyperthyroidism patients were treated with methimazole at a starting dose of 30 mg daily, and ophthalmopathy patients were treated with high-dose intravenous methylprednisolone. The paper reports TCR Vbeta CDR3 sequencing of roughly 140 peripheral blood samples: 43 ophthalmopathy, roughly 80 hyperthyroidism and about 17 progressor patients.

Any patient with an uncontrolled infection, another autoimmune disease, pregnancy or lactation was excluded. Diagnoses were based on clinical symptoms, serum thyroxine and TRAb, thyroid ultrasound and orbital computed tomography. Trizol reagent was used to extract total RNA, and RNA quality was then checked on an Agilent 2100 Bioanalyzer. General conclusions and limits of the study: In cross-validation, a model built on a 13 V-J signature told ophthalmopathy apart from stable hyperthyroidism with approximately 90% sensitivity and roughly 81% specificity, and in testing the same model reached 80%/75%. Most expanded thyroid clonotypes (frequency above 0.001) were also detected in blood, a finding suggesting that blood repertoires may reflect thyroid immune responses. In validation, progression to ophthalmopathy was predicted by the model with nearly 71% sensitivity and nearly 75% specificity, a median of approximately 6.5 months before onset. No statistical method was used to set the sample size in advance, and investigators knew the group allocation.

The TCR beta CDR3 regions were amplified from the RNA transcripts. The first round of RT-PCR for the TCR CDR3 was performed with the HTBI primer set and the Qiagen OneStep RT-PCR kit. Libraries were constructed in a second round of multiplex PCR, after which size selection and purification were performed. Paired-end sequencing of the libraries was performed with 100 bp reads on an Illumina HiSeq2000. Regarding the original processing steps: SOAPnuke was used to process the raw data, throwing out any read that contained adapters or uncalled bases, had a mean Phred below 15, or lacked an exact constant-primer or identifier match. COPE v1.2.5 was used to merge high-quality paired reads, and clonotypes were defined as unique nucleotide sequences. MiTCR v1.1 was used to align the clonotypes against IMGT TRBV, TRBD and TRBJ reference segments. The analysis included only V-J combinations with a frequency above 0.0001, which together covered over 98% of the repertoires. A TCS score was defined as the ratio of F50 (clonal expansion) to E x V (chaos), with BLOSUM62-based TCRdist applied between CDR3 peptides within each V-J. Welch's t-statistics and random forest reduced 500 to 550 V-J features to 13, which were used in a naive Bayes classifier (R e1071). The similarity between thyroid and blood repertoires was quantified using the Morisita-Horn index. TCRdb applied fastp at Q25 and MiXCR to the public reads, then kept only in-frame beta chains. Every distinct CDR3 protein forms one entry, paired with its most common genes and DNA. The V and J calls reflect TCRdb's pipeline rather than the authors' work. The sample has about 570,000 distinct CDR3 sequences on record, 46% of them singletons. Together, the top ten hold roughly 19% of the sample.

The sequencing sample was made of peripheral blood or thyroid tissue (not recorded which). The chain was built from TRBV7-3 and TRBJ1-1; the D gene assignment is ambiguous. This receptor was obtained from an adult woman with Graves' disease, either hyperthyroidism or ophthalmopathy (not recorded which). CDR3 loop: CASSLTSNGDTEAFF. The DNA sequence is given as TGTGCCAGCAGCTTAACGAGCAACGGAGACACTGAAGCTTTCTTT.